The 16 T cell receptor beta chains below all came from one sample that was sequenced in a study of HIV-infected patients and healthy controls. TCRdb passed the 5' RACE reads through MiXCR, listing each CDR3 protein once. The table shows about 67,000 distinct CDR3 sequences, with less than 20% occurring only once. Sequencing used CD4+ T cells from blood. These receptors all stem from a human donor in good health.

The chain is built from TRBV6-2 or TRBV6-3 and TRBJ2-1, with 9 bases identical to TRBD1. The CDR3 runs to 15 residues. CDR1 MNHEY and CDR2 SVGEGT come from the germline V gene. Trimming removed 5 bases from V and 8 bases from J; junction bases left unmatched: 10. The CDR3 sequence: CASSKGGQGRYEQFF. CDR3 bases: TGTGCCAGCAGTAAGGGCGGACAGGGGAGGTATGAGCAGTTCTTC.

This clonotype was observed many times. This rearrangement joins TRBV12-3 or TRBV12-4 to TRBJ1-5; TRBD1 matches 7 bases. J gave up 5 bases and V 0 bases, and 4 bases lay outside the gene matches. The CDR3 is made up of 15 amino acids. CDR3 sequence (DNA): TGTGCCAGCAGTTTAGCCGACAGGGTCGATCAGCCCCAGCATTTT. As protein: CASSLADRVDQPQHF.

The chain joins TRBV28 to TRBJ2-7; a possible D gene is TRBD1 (6 bases). The CDR3 has 12 residues. The V end lost 9 bases, the J end lost 7 bases, and 16 bases lay between the germline ends. Germline CDR1 reads MDHEN; CDR2 reads SYDVKM. CDR3 nucleotide sequence: TGTGCCAGTAGAACAGAGAGGGGGGAGCAGTACTTC. Translating gives CASRTERGEQYF.

The CDR3 region has the DNA TGCGCCAGCAGCATGGGACGTAATTCACCCCTCCACTTT. This translates into CASSMGRNSPLHF. The chain uses TRBV5-1 and TRBJ1-6; tentatively, D is TRBD1 (5 bases). V lost 4 bases and J lost 6, with 8 bases in between. Germline V gives CDR1 SGHRS, CDR2 YFSETQ. CDR3 size: 13 residues.

In its sample, this clonotype was seen many times. The chain recombines TRBV29-1 with TRBJ2-3, with a weak D call TRBD2 (5 bases). The CDR3 length is 12 residues. V gave up 6 bases and J gave up 2 bases, with 9 bases separating them. Per the germline V gene, CDR1 is SQVTM and CDR2 is ANQGSEA. CDR3 region: CSVVRDTDTQYF. The CDR3 bases are TGCAGCGTCGTACGGGACACAGATACGCAGTATTTT.

The chain combines TRBV7-8 with TRBJ2-2; 9 bases map to TRBD1. V trimming: 7 bases; J trimming: 6 bases; junction bases outside the gene matches: 9. Germline V gives CDR1 SGHVS, CDR2 FQNEAQ. This CDR3 comprises 15 residues. CDR3: CASIPWDRVSGELFF. DNA of the CDR3: TGTGCCAGCATCCCTTGGGACAGGGTCTCCGGGGAGCTGTTTTTT.

In its sample, this clonotype was seen a few times. V usage is TRBV20-1 and J usage is TRBJ1-1, with unresolved D. CDR1 is DFQATT, CDR2 SNEGSKA, per germline (reference sequence). The ends were cut back, 1 base at V and 0 bases at J, with 6 bases in the middle. This CDR3 is 13 amino acids long. The CDR3 DNA follows: TGCAGTGCTAGAGGTGGGGTGAACACTGAAGCTTTCTTT. Residues: CSARGGVNTEAFF.

This clonotype was counted a few times. V gene TRBV7-3 combines with J gene TRBJ2-7; possible D gene TRBD1, 7 bases. Trimming cost V 5 bases and J 4 bases, with 21 bases left between them. This CDR3 has 16 residues. The germline V gene encodes CDR1 SGHTA and CDR2 FQGTGA. The CDR3 nucleotides read TGTGCCAGCAGCGCCTTCAGGGCCAGGGGGGTTTACGAGCAGTACTTC. Translation: CASSAFRARGVYEQYF. The full variable domain, its missing parts supplied by reference TRBV7-3 and TRBJ2-7, is GAGVSQTPSNKVTEKGKYVELRCDPISGHTALYWYRQSLGQGPEFLIYFQGTGAADDSGLPNDRFFAVRPEGSVSTLKIQRTERGDSAVYLCASSAFRARGVYEQYFGPGTRLTVT.

This sequence joins TRBV6-2 or TRBV6-3 and TRBJ2-3, with a possible D match to TRBD2 (6 bases). This CDR3 is built from 16 residues. The V gene lost 4 bases and the J gene lost 3 bases, with 17 bases spanning the gap. CDR1 and CDR2 (germline): MNHEY, SVGEGT. The DNA for the CDR3 is TGTGCCAGCAGTTTTGTTCCGCGGGAAAGTACAGATACGCAGTATTTT. Its translation: CASSFVPRESTDTQYF.

This clonotype was found many times. The chain is built from TRBV6-2 or TRBV6-3 and TRBJ2-6; no definite D call. Trimming stripped 5 bases from V and 0 bases from J, with 5 bases between. This CDR3 has 14 amino acids. Germline assignment: CDR1 MNHEY and CDR2 SVGEGT. The CDR3: CASSPLSGANVLTF. Here the CDR3 DNA reads TGTGCCAGCAGTCCACTCTCTGGGGCCAACGTCCTGACTTTC.

This clonotype was detected a few times. The chain employs TRBV6-2 or TRBV6-3 and TRBJ2-1; the match to TRBD1 covers 10 bases. With 0 bases clipped from V and 6 bases from J, the junction kept 5 bases outside the gene matches. CDR1 is MNHEY, CDR2 SVGEGT, per germline. CDR3 length equals 16 residues. DNA for the CDR3: TGTGCCAGCAGTTACTCGTGGACAGGGGGTATCAATGAGCAGTTCTTC. It encodes CASSYSWTGGINEQFF.

V and J are TRBV11-2 and TRBJ2-4, with a possible D match to TRBD2 (5 bases). This CDR3 is built from 14 residues. V dropped 1 base and J dropped 1 base, with 5 bases sitting between them. Germline V gene data show CDR1 as SGHAT and CDR2 as FQNNGV. The CDR3 DNA reads as TGTGCCAGCAGCTTAGCGGGGGCCAAAAACATTCAGTACTTC. Translation gives CASSLAGAKNIQYF. The whole variable domain, remainder taken from reference TRBV11-2 and TRBJ2-4, is EAGVAQSPRYKIIEKRQSVAFWCNPISGHATLYWYQQILGQGPKLLIQFQNNGVVDDSQLPKDRFSAERLKGVDSTLKIQPAKLEDSAVYLCASSLAGAKNIQYFGAGTRLSVL.

V and J are TRBV2 and TRBJ1-3, with 7 positions matching TRBD1. Germline CDR1 and CDR2: SNHLY and FYNNEI. The CDR3 totals 15 residues. The V segment lost 6 bases and the J segment 4 bases; nucleotides outside the gene matches: 9. CDR3 sequence (DNA): TGTGCCAGCAGCCCGGACAGGATACTAGGAAACACCATATATTTT. Translating it yields CASSPDRILGNTIYF.

This clonotype was seen only a few times. The chain combines TRBV18 with TRBJ2-3, with 8 bases identical to TRBD2. Looked up from germline, CDR1 is KGHSH and CDR2 is LQKENI. This CDR3 comprises 16 residues. Trimming at V came to 4 bases and at J to 2 bases, leaving 8 bases not matched to a gene. The CDR3: CASSRAGGPPTDTQYF. The CDR3, as DNA: TGTGCCAGCTCACGTGCGGGAGGCCCTCCCACAGATACGCAGTATTTT.

This clonotype has a handful of counts. The V and J genes are TRBV5-1 and TRBJ2-5; the D gene is possibly TRBD2 (6 bases). Trimming left V 2 bases short and J 4 bases short, with 9 bases between. Germline CDR1 SGHRS, CDR2 YFSETQ. This CDR3 is 13 amino acids long. The CDR3 is CASSLGTLETQYF. In DNA, the CDR3 is TGCGCCAGCAGCTTAGGGACTTTAGAGACCCAGTACTTC.

The CDR3 DNA reads TGTGCCAGCAGCCACAAGAACAGACCCTATGGCTACACCTTC. This sequence encodes CASSHKNRPYGYTF. The chain uses TRBV6-6 and TRBJ1-2, with unresolved D. V was clipped by 6 bases and J by 4 bases, with 15 bases between them. The CDR3 contains 14 residues. Per germline, CDR1 MNHNY and CDR2 SVGAGI (reference sequence).